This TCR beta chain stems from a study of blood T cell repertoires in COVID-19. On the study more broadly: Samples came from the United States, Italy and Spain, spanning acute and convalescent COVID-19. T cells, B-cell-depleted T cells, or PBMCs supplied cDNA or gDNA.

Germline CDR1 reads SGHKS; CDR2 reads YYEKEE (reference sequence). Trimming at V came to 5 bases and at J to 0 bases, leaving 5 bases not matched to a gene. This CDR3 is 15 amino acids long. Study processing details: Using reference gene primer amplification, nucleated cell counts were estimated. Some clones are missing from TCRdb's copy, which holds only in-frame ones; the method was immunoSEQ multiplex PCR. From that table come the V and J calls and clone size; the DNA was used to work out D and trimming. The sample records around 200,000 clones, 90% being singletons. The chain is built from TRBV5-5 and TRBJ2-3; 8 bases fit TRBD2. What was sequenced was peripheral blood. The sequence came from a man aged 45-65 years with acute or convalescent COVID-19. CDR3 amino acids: CASRRREESTDTQYF. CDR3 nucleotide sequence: TGTGCCAGCAGGCGGCGGGAGGAGAGCACAGATACGCAGTATTTT.